Following are 9 T cell receptor beta chains from one sample sequenced in a study of T cell repertoires and HLA-DP antigens. Data came from immunoSEQ multiplex PCR; TCRdb stores just in-frame clones and leaves some out. The sample carries around 110,000 clones, nearly 95% recorded once. Antigens of these TCRs are unknown. The material sequenced was CD4+ T cells from PBMCs. These receptors all come from a woman in her late teens or twenties in good health and CMV-seronegative.

The V call is TRBV5-1, the J call TRBJ2-5; 7 bases align to TRBD2. The CDR3 is made up of 14 amino acids. Germline V CDR1 and CDR2: SGHRS, YFSETQ. V dropped 4 bases and J dropped 2; count of bases not matched to a gene: 5. CDR3 DNA sequence: TGCGCCAGCAGCCTGAGCGGGACTCAAGAGACCCAGTACTTC. Its protein is CASSLSGTQETQYF.

This sequence joins TRBV6-1 and TRBJ1-1; 9 bases line up with TRBD1. V shed 8 bases, J shed 6 bases, and the junction held 10 bases outside the gene matches. The CDR3 spans 14 residues. Germline V lookup: CDR1 MNHNS, CDR2 SASEGT. The CDR3 DNA reads TGTGCCAGCGGATCCGGGACAGGGAGACCTGAAGCTTTCTTT. Translation: CASGSGTGRPEAFF.

V is TRBV28 and J is TRBJ2-7; 13 bases map to TRBD2. The CDR3 totals 18 residues. V dropped 4 bases and J dropped 0; count of bases not matched to a gene: 9. The germline V gene has CDR1 MDHEN and CDR2 SYDVKM. The CDR3: CASSSDLGLAGVSYEQYF. The DNA of the CDR3 is TGTGCCAGCAGTTCAGATCTTGGACTAGCGGGAGTCTCCTACGAGCAGTACTTC.

The genes are TRBV28 and TRBJ1-1; D might be TRBD1 (6 bases). Germline V lookup: CDR1 MDHEN, CDR2 SYDVKM. CDR3 length: 14 residues. The V end was cut by 5 bases, the J end by 10 bases, with 20 bases between. The CDR3 region has the DNA TGTGCCAGCAGTCTCAGTCTCCAGGGGTCGGGAGCTTTCTTT. Residues: CASSLSLQGSGAFF.

This chain connects TRBV5-6 to TRBJ2-1; D is possibly TRBD1 (5 bases). The CDR3 spans 16 residues. CDR1 SGHDT and CDR2 YYEEEE come from the germline V gene. The V end was cut by 4 bases, the J end by 3 bases, with 17 bases between. CDR3 protein: CASSQQVWELYNEQFF. The CDR3 bases are TGTGCCAGCAGCCAACAGGTGTGGGAACTCTACAATGAGCAGTTCTTC.

The chain couples TRBV7-6 to TRBJ2-5; TRBD2 matches 9 bases. V lost 2 bases, J lost 4 bases, and 5 bases stayed unmatched. This CDR3 comprises 15 residues. From germline, CDR1 is SGHVS and CDR2 FNYEAQ. Here the CDR3 reads CASSLTAGGRETQYF. CDR3 bases: TGTGCCAGCAGCTTAACGGCGGGAGGGCGAGAGACCCAGTACTTC.

This chain uses TRBV28 with TRBJ2-3; maybe TRBD1 (6 bases). This CDR3 has 14 amino acids. Trimming shortened V by 5 bases and J by 4 bases, and 13 bases separated the two germline ends. The germline CDR1 and CDR2 sequences are MDHEN and SYDVKM. CDR3 sequence reads: CASSTPAGADTQYF. As DNA, the CDR3 is TGTGCCAGCAGTACCCCAGCAGGGGCAGATACGCAGTATTTT.

This rearrangement joins TRBV6-1 to TRBJ2-2; TRBD1 agrees at 11 bases. The CDR3 is 15 residues long. CDR1 is MNHNS, CDR2 SASEGT, per germline. V trimming: 6 bases; J trimming: 7 bases; junction bases outside the gene matches: 7. The CDR3 here is CASRLDRGRIGELFF. CDR3 bases: TGTGCCAGCAGGCTGGACAGGGGGCGCATCGGGGAGCTGTTTTTT.

This clone was recorded once. The chain links TRBV2 to TRBJ1-3; D may be TRBD1 (5 bases). The CDR3 covers 14 residues. V was trimmed by 6 bases and J by 4 bases, leaving 13 bases between them. Germline V gives CDR1 SNHLY, CDR2 FYNNEI. The CDR3 DNA is TGTGCCAGCAGCCAGGGTGCCGCCGGAAACACCATATATTTT. Protein: CASSQGAAGNTIYF.